This is a list of T cell receptor beta chains from one sample in a study of T cell repertoires and Cas9 in healthy adults. TCRdb's table, derived via immunoSEQ multiplex PCR, lists solely in-frame clones and lacks some. This sample yields about 22,000 clones, of which roughly 89% are seen a single time; approximately 1.5% belongs to the top ten. The sequencing sample was made of CD4+ effector T cells (CD127+, CD25-, CD137-, CD154-) from PBMCs; culture status not recorded. Receptor source: a human donor in good health. Both conserved end residues are part of each CDR3. The D gene is left open where the match is weak. Rows give clone size only sometimes, using once, few, many, or a class for an expanded clone.

cdr3_length,d_call,v_call,clone_size,j_call,cdr3_aa,cdr3_nt
16,TRBD2,TRBV19,once,TRBJ2-7,CASSIPTSGSGIEQYF,TGTGCCAGTAGTATCCCGACTAGCGGGAGTGGGATCGAGCAGTACTTC
14,.,TRBV6-6,.,TRBJ1-4,CASRILEGDEKLFF,TGTGCCAGCCGAATCCTAGAGGGGGATGAAAAACTGTTTTTT
11,.,TRBV7-9,.,TRBJ2-7,CASSRYYEQYF,TGTGCCAGCAGCCGATACTACGAGCAGTACTTC
11,.,TRBV20-1,few,TRBJ2-1,CSAPGPNEQFF,TGCAGTGCACCGGGACCAAATGAGCAGTTCTTC
11,.,TRBV28,.,TRBJ1-1,CASFRNTEAFF,TGTGCCAGCTTCAGAAACACTGAAGCTTTCTTT
13,.,TRBV4-1,.,TRBJ2-1,CASSLSHYNEQFF,TGCGCCAGCAGCCTCAGTCACTACAATGAGCAGTTCTTC
15,TRBD1,TRBV5-4,.,TRBJ2-7,CASSSGTGASYEQYF,TGTGCCAGCAGCTCAGGGACAGGGGCCTCCTACGAGCAGTACTTC
14,.,TRBV29-1,.,TRBJ1-2,CSVSTGGNYYGYTF,TGCAGCGTATCAACGGGGGGGAACTACTATGGCTACACCTTC
15,.,TRBV5-1,.,TRBJ1-4,CASSTSMILGEKLFF,TGCGCCAGCAGCACTTCGATGATCCTTGGCGAAAAACTGTTTTTT
16,TRBD1,TRBV10-3,.,TRBJ2-1,CAISLETGTGFNEQFF,TGTGCCATCAGTCTTGAGACCGGGACAGGCTTCAATGAGCAGTTCTTC
16,TRBD1,TRBV18,few,TRBJ1-4,CASSSGTGGLAEKLFF,TGTGCCAGCTCATCCGGGACAGGGGGCCTAGCGGAAAAACTGTTTTTT
15,.,TRBV7-7,.,TRBJ2-1,CASSLGRQAGHEQFF,TGTGCTAGCAGCTTAGGCAGGCAGGCCGGCCATGAGCAGTTCTTC
14,TRBD1,TRBV18,.,TRBJ2-5,CASWPGQGIQTQYF,TGTGCCAGCTGGCCGGGACAGGGGATACAGACCCAGTACTTC
16,TRBD2,TRBV11-3,.,TRBJ2-3,CASSLGRGRIPDTQYF,TGTGCCAGCAGCTTAGGGCGCGGGAGGATCCCAGATACGCAGTATTTT
14,.,TRBV11-2,.,TRBJ2-5,CASSRNDRWWTQYF,TGTGCCAGCAGCCGAAACGACAGGTGGTGGACCCAGTACTTC
13,TRBD1,TRBV6-1,.,TRBJ2-5,CASRQTGVETQYF,TGTGCCAGCAGGCAGACAGGGGTAGAGACCCAGTACTTC